Below are 15 T cell receptor beta chains sequenced from a single sample in a study of monozygotic twins with cystic fibrosis. Measured with immunoSEQ multiplex PCR; TCRdb has only the in-frame clones, and not every one. The table has 14,000 to 15,000 clones, approximately 81% seen once. Sample: blood. These receptors all stem from a boy younger than 18 with cystic fibrosis.

There are a few counts of this clone. V is TRBV2 and J is TRBJ2-2, with 11 bases matching TRBD1. V lost 9 bases, J lost 7 bases, and 10 bases stayed unmatched. Germline assignment: CDR1 SNHLY and CDR2 FYNNEI. CDR3 length equals 15 residues. CDR3 nucleotide sequence: TGTGCCAGTTCGGCCGGGACAGGGGGTGACGGGGAGCTGTTTTTT. Protein product: CASSAGTGGDGELFF. The variable domain in full, completed from reference TRBV2 and TRBJ2-2, reads EPEVTQTPSHQVTQMGQEVILRCVPISNHLYFYWYRQILGQKVEFLVSFYNNEISEKSEIFDDQFSVERPDGSNFTLKIRSTKLEDSAMYFCASSAGTGGDGELFFGEGSRLTVL.

CDR3 amino acids: CAISRENRQPTYGYTF. The DNA of the CDR3 is TGTGCCATCAGCCGAGAGAACAGACAGCCAACCTATGGCTACACCTTC. This chain connects TRBV10-3 to TRBJ1-2, with D possibly being TRBD1 (5 bases). Trimming left V 6 bases short and J 4 bases short, with 21 bases between. The CDR3 extends over 16 amino acids. The germline V gene encodes CDR1 ENHRY and CDR2 SYGVKD.

This chain links TRBV11-2 with TRBJ2-6; a weak D match, TRBD2 (5 bases). V was pared by 2 bases and J by 0 bases, with 14 bases between. The CDR3 covers 18 residues. Per germline, CDR1 SGHAT and CDR2 FQNNGV. CDR3 sequence: CASSLLGLRDSGANVLTF. CDR3 DNA: TGTGCCAGCAGCTTATTAGGGTTGAGGGACTCTGGGGCCAACGTCCTGACTTTC.

The rearrangement links TRBV5-1 to TRBJ2-2; perhaps TRBD2 as D (6 bases). Trimming removed 0 bases at V and 1 base at J, with 7 bases between. The length of the CDR3 is 15 residues. Germline-derived CDR1 and CDR2 are SGHRS and YFSETQ. The CDR3 DNA reads TGCGCCAGCAGCTTGGGGCGGGAGAACACCGGGGAGCTGTTTTTT. It specifies CASSLGRENTGELFF. Full variable domain (missing parts from reference TRBV5-1 and TRBJ2-2): KAGVTQTPRYLIKTRGQQVTLSCSPISGHRSVSWYQQTPGQGLQFLFEYFSETQRNKGNFPGRFSGRQFSNSRSEMNVSTLELGDSALYLCASSLGRENTGELFFGEGSRLTVL.

The V call is TRBV28, the J call TRBJ1-5; 9 bases agree with TRBD1. Germline CDR1 and CDR2: MDHEN and SYDVKM. The CDR3 covers 15 residues. V shed 5 bases, J shed 6 bases, and the junction held 8 bases outside the gene matches. The CDR3 region has the DNA TGTGCCAGCAGTCCCTTGGGGACAGGGATTCAGCCCCAGCATTTT. The encoded protein is CASSPLGTGIQPQHF.

The rearrangement uses TRBV5-4 and TRBJ1-2, with TRBD1 identical over 9 bases. Germline loops: CDR1 SGHNT, CDR2 YYREEE (reference sequence). V shed 5 bases and J 4 bases; nucleotides not matched to a gene: 3. The CDR3 loop spans 13 amino acids. In DNA, the CDR3 is TGTGCCAGCAGGGGGGGACAGGGCTATGGCTACACCTTC. Amino acids: CASRGGQGYGYTF.

The V call is TRBV5-1, the J call TRBJ1-1, with no clear D. The CDR3 consists of 13 residues. The V end lost 4 bases, the J end lost 4 bases, and 11 bases lay between the germline ends. From germline, CDR1 is SGHRS and CDR2 YFSETQ. CDR3 sequence (DNA): TGCGCCAGCAGCGAGTCCTGGGGCACTGAAGCTTTCTTT. This gives the protein CASSESWGTEAFF.

The chain employs TRBV7-2 and TRBJ1-2; D remains unclear. The CDR3 length is 17 residues. V lost 5 bases and J lost 0, with 19 bases in between. CDR1 and CDR2 (germline): SGHTA, FQGNSA. Here the CDR3 reads CASSGSGHSPTNYGYTF. Written as DNA, the CDR3 is TGTGCCAGCAGCGGAAGCGGCCATTCTCCCACTAACTATGGCTACACCTTC.

This clone showed up just a few times. CDR3 nucleotide sequence: TGTGCCAGCAGCCAAGGTAGACAGAATGGCTACACCTTC. It specifies CASSQGRQNGYTF. This rearrangement joins TRBV7-8 to TRBJ1-2; D perhaps matches TRBD1 (5 bases). The ends were cut back, 5 bases at V and 6 bases at J, with 13 bases in the middle. CDR1 and CDR2 from the germline V gene are SGHVS and FQNEAQ. This CDR3 is 13 amino acids long.

The chain couples TRBV23-1 to TRBJ2-7; the match to TRBD1 covers 8 bases. TRBV23-1 is classed as an ORF, of uncertain function. J lost 4 bases, V lost 5 bases, and 7 bases had no gene match. The CDR3 has 14 amino acids. The CDR3 region has the DNA TGCGCCAGCAGTTCGACAGGGGCGGTTTACGAGCAGTACTTC. It is translated as CASSSTGAVYEQYF.

The chain has TRBV6-4 and TRBJ2-3; D may be TRBD2 (6 bases). Germline CDR1 is MRHNA and CDR2 is SNTAGT. The CDR3 loop spans 13 amino acids. Between the trimmed V and J ends, which lost 5 bases and 0 bases, there was a span of 6 bases. The CDR3, as DNA: TGTGCCAGCAGTAGCGGGAGCACAGATACGCAGTATTTT. This sequence encodes CASSSGSTDTQYF.

The V and J genes are TRBV18 and TRBJ2-1, with 8 bases identical to TRBD2. Germline-derived CDR1 and CDR2 are KGHSH and LQKENI. V shed 10 bases and J 5 bases; nucleotides not matched to a gene: 16. The CDR3 covers 16 residues. The CDR3: CATRRPGLEGNNEQFF. The CDR3 nucleotides read TGTGCCACCCGCCGACCGGGACTAGAGGGAAACAATGAGCAGTTCTTC.

The rearrangement joins TRBV4-1 to TRBJ2-7; 12 nucleotides line up with TRBD2. The CDR3 extends over 15 amino acids. Per the germline V gene, CDR1 is MGHRA and CDR2 is YSYEKL. Trimming at V came to 2 bases and at J to 5 bases, leaving 4 bases not matched to a gene. DNA for the CDR3: TGCGCCAGCAGCCAACTGGGACTAGCGGGCGACGAGCAGTACTTC. Translation: CASSQLGLAGDEQYF.

This rearrangement joins TRBV7-2 to TRBJ1-2; TRBD1 aligns across 7 bases. J was trimmed by 4 bases and V by 2 bases; bases with no gene match: 4. Germline-derived CDR1 and CDR2 are SGHTA and FQGNSA. This CDR3 region has 14 residues. Written as DNA, the CDR3 is TGTGCCAGCAGCTTACCTCGGACAGGCTATGGCTACACCTTC. It yields the protein CASSLPRTGYGYTF.

The table lists this clone with a count of one. The chain recombines TRBV9 with TRBJ1-2; 7 nucleotides match TRBD1. The CDR3 totals 15 residues. In germline, CDR1 is SGDLS, CDR2 YYNGEE. The junction had 10 bases not matched to a gene; V was cut back by 4 bases and J by 4 bases. The CDR3, as DNA: TGTGCCAGCAGCATCCGGACAGGTGATTTCTATGGCTACACCTTC. Translation gives CASSIRTGDFYGYTF.